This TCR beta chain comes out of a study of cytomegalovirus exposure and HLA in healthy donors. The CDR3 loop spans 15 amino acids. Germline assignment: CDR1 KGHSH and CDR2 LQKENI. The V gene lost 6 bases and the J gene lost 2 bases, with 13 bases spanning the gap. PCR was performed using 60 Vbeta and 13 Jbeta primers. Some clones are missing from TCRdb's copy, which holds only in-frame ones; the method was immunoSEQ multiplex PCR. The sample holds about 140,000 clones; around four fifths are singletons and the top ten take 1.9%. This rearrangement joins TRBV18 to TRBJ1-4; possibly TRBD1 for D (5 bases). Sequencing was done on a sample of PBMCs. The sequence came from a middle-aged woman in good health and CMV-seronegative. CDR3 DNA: TGTGCCAGCTCCCCCCGCCAGGGCACTAATGAAAAACTGTTTTTT. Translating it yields CASSPRQGTNEKLFF.